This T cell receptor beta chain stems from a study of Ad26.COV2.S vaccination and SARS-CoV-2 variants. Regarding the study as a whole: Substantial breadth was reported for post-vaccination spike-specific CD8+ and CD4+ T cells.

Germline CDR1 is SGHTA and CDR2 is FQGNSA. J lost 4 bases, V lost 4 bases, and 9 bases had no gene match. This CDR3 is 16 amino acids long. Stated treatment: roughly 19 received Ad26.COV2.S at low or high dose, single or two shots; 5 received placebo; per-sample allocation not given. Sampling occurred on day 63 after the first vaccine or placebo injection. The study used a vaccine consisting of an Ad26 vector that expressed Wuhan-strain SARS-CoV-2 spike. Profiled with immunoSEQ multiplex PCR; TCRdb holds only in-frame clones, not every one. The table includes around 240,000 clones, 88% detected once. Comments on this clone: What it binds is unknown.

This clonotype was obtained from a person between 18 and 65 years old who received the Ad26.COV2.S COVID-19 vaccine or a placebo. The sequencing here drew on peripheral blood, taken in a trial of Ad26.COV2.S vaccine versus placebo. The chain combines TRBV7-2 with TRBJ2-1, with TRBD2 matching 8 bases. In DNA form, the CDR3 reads TGTGCCAGCAGCTCAGGCACGGGACTAGATTACAATGAGCAGTTCTTC. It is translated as CASSSGTGLDYNEQFF.